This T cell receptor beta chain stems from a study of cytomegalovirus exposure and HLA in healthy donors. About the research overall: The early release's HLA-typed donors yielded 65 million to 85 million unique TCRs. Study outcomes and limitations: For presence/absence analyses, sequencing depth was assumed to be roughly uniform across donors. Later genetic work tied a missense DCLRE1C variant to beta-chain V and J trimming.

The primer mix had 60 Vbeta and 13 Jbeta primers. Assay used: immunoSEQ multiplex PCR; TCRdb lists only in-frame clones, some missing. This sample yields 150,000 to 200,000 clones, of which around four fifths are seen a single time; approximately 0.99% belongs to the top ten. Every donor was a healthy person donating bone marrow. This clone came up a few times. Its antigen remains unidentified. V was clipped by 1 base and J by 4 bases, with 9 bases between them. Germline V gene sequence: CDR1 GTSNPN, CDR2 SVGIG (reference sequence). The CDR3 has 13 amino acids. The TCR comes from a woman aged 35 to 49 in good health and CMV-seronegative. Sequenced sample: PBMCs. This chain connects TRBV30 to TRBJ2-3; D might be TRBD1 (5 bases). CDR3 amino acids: CAWSEDSSDTQYF. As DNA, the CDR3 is TGTGCCTGGAGTGAAGACAGCTCAGATACGCAGTATTTT.